This TCR beta chain was observed in a study of neurological immune-mediated disorders. This CDR3 comprises 14 residues. Germline values: CDR1 MNHNS, CDR2 SASEGT. V gave up 6 bases and J gave up 5 bases; unmatched junction bases: 8. A single record per CDR3 protein comes from TCRdb applying MiXCR to the 5' RACE reads. Counted here are tens of thousands of distinct CDR3 sequences, 11% occurring once; the ten biggest clones make up nearly 4%. Noted time point: technical triplicate 1. The clonotype originates from a man in his fifties or sixties with HTLV-1-associated myelopathy (HAM/TSP). This chain links TRBV6-1 with TRBJ2-5; TRBD1 matches at 8 bases. Material for sequencing was PBMCs. This CDR3 reads CASSLTGAGETQYF. Here the CDR3 DNA reads TGTGCCAGCAGCCTGACAGGGGCTGGGGAGACCCAGTACTTC.